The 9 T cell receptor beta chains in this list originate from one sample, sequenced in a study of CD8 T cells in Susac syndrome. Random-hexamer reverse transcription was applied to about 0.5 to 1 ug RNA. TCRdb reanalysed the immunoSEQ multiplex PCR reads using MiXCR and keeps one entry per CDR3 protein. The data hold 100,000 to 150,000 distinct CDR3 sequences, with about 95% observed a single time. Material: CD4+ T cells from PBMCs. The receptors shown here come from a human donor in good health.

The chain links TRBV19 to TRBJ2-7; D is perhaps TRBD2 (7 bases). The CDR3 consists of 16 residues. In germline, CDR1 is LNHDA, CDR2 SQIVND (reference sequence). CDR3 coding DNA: TGTGCATCATCGGATGGGATGGCGGGGGCGACCTACGAGCAGTACTTC. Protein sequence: CASSDGMAGATYEQYF. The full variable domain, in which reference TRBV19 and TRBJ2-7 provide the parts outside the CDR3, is DGGITQSPKYLFRKEGQNVTLSCEQNLNHDAMYWYRQDPGQGLRLIYYSQIVNDFQKGDIAEGYSVSREKKESFPLTVTSAQKNPTAFYLCASSDGMAGATYEQYFGPGTRLTVT.

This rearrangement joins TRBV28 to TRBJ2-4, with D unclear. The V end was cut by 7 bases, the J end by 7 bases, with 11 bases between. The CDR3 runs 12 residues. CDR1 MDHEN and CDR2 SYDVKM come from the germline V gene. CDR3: CASTPWQNIQYF. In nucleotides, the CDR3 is TGTGCCAGCACCCCCTGGCAGAACATTCAGTACTTC.

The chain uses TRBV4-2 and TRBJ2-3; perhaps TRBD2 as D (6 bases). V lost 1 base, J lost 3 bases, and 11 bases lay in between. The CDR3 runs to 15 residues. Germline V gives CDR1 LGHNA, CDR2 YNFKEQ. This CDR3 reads CASSQGGTGTDTQYF. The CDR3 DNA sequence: TGTGCCAGCAGCCAAGGAGGGACTGGTACAGATACGCAGTATTTT.

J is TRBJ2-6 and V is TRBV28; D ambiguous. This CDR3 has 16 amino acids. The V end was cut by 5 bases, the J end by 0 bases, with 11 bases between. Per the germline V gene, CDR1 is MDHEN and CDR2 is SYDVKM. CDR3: CASSPRLSSGANVLTF. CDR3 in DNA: TGTGCCAGCAGTCCCCGACTGAGCTCTGGGGCCAACGTCCTGACTTTC.

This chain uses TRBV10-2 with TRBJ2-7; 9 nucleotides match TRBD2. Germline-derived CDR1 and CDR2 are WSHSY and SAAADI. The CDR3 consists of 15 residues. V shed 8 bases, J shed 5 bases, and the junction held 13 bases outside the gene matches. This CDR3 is CASLTTAGGEDEQYF. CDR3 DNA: TGCGCCAGCTTAACAACAGCGGGGGGCGAGGACGAGCAGTACTTC.

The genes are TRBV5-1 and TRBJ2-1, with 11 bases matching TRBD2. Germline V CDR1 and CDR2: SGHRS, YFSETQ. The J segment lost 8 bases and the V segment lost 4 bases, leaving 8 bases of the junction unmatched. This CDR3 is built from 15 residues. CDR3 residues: CASSPTSGRGHEQFF. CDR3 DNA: TGCGCCAGCAGCCCCACTAGCGGGAGAGGCCATGAGCAGTTCTTC.

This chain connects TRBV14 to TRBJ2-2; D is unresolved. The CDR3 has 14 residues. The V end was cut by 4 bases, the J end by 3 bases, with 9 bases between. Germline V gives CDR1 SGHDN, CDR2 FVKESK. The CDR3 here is CASSLQMDTGELFF. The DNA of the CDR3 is TGTGCCAGCAGCCTCCAGATGGACACCGGGGAGCTGTTTTTT.

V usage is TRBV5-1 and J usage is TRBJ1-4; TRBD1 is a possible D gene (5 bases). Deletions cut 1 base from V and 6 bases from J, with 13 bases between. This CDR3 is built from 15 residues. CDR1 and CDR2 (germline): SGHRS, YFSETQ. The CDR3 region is CASSLRPGRDEKLFF. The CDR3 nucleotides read TGCGCCAGCAGCTTGCGGCCGGGACGCGATGAAAAACTGTTTTTT.

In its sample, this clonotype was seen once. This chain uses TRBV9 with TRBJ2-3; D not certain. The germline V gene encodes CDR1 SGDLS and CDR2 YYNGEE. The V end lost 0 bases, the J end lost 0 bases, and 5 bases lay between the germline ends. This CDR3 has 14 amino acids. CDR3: CASSVEISTDTQYF. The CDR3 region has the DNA TGTGCCAGCAGCGTAGAAATCAGCACAGATACGCAGTATTTT. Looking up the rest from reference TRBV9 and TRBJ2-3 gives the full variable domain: DSGVTQTPKHLITATGQRVTLRCSPRSGDLSVYWYQQSLDQGLQFLIQYYNGEERAKGNILERFSAQQFPDLHSELNLSSLELGDSALYFCASSVEISTDTQYFGPGTRLTVL.